This T cell receptor beta chain was sequenced during a study of cytomegalovirus exposure and HLA in healthy donors. Looking at the study overall: Most genotyped donors, roughly 80% of more than 300, had Caucasian-associated genetic ancestry. Study outcomes and limitations: Specificity for CMV antigens was confirmed in vitro for three of the CMV-associated chains. With DRB1 most and HLA-C fewest, TCR association rates differed between HLA loci in a later analysis.

Per the germline V gene, CDR1 is LNHNV and CDR2 is YYDKDF (reference sequence). CDR3 length: 17 residues. The V gene end was trimmed by 8 bases and the J gene end by 6 bases; junction bases not matched to a gene: 17. Comment on this clone: Antigen: not known.

This PCR relied on a set of 60 Vbeta primers and 13 Jbeta primers. Assay used: immunoSEQ multiplex PCR; TCRdb lists only in-frame clones, some missing. The sample lists about 170,000 clones, about 76% occurring once. This rearrangement joins TRBV15 to TRBJ2-1; 9 bases align to TRBD2. The sequencing sample was made of PBMCs. This receptor was taken from a female donor in good health and CMV-seronegative. For the CDR3, the DNA is TGTGCCACCGTACAAGACCCCCGGCGGGGGGGGATCAATGAGCAGTTCTTC. This translates into CATVQDPRRGGINEQFF.